Below, 10 T cell receptor beta chains from the same sample are listed, as sequenced in a study of blood T cell repertoires in COVID-19. Assay: immunoSEQ multiplex PCR; the TCRdb copy retains only in-frame clones and omits some. Among around 50,000 clones listed, roughly 86% were seen once. Sequencing was performed on peripheral blood. These receptors were taken from a human donor in a cohort sampled during active COVID-19.

V usage is TRBV5-1 and J usage is TRBJ2-3; possibly TRBD2 for D (6 bases). Trimming shortened V by 5 bases and J by 6 bases, and 16 bases separated the two germline ends. The CDR3 is 14 residues long. Germline CDR1 is SGHRS and CDR2 is YFSETQ. DNA of the CDR3: TGCGCCAGCAGTACTGGCGGGGTGTTGGATACGCAGTATTTT. Residues: CASSTGGVLDTQYF. The whole variable domain, remainder taken from reference TRBV5-1 and TRBJ2-3, is KAGVTQTPRYLIKTRGQQVTLSCSPISGHRSVSWYQQTPGQGLQFLFEYFSETQRNKGNFPGRFSGRQFSNSRSEMNVSTLELGDSALYLCASSTGGVLDTQYFGPGTRLTVL.

This clone was seen a few times. This sequence joins TRBV4-3 and TRBJ1-4; possible D gene TRBD1, 5 bases. The CDR3 extends over 15 amino acids. The V end lost 4 bases, the J end lost 5 bases, and 14 bases lay between the germline ends. Looked up from germline, CDR1 is LGHNA and CDR2 is YSLEER. The CDR3 sequence: CASSRTTDKNEKLFF. The CDR3 coding sequence is TGCGCCAGCAGCCGGACGACAGACAAGAATGAAAAACTGTTTTTT.

The CDR3 coding sequence is TGTGCCAGCAGTTACTGGAACAGACTGAACACTGAAGCTTTCTTT. It translates to CASSYWNRLNTEAFF. This chain uses TRBV6-5 with TRBJ1-1; D not certain. CDR1 MNHEY and CDR2 SVGAGI come from the germline V gene. V was clipped by 1 base and J by 0 bases, with 9 bases between them. This CDR3 contains 15 residues.

The chain has TRBV7-2 and TRBJ2-3; no definite D call. CDR3 size: 14 residues. CDR1 is SGHTA and CDR2 is FQGNSA in the germline V gene. V lost 3 bases to trimming and J lost 0 bases, with 7 bases between them. This CDR3 reads CASSFADSTDTQYF. Here the CDR3 DNA reads TGTGCCAGCAGCTTTGCGGATAGCACAGATACGCAGTATTTT.

This chain uses TRBV6-5 with TRBJ2-7, with D possibly being TRBD2 (6 bases). This CDR3 spans 14 amino acids. Per germline, CDR1 MNHEY and CDR2 SVGAGI. Trimming took 6 bases from V and 0 from J, leaving 12 bases between them. The CDR3 DNA reads TGTGCCAGCAGGAGTAGCGGCAACTCCTACGAGCAGTACTTC. As protein: CASRSSGNSYEQYF.

The chain couples TRBV9 to TRBJ1-3; D remains unclear. The CDR3 loop spans 16 amino acids. V lost 3 bases and J lost 1, with 14 bases in between. Germline lookup yields CDR1 SGDLS and CDR2 YYNGEE. The CDR3 region is CASSAHGMLSGNTIYF. CDR3 coding DNA: TGTGCCAGCAGCGCCCACGGTATGTTATCTGGAAACACCATATATTTT.

The chain couples TRBV6-2 or TRBV6-3 to TRBJ2-7; possibly TRBD1 for D (6 bases). CDR3 length equals 13 residues. Germline assignment: CDR1 MNHEY and CDR2 SVGEGT. Deletions cut 1 base from V and 3 bases from J, with 7 bases between. The CDR3 here is CASSYLQGYEQYF. The CDR3 DNA sequence: TGTGCCAGCAGTTACTTACAGGGCTACGAGCAGTACTTC.

The CDR3, as DNA: TGCGCCAGCACCGTAGCCAGCATGAACACTGAAGCTTTCTTT. Translated, it gives CASTVASMNTEAFF. The V gene is TRBV5-1, the J gene TRBJ1-1; D unresolved. V lost 6 bases and J lost 0, with 12 bases in between. The germline gives CDR1 SGHRS, CDR2 YFSETQ. This CDR3 comprises 14 residues.

The chain combines TRBV5-4 with TRBJ2-7; 7 nucleotides line up with TRBD2. The CDR3 length is 16 residues. CDR1 is SGHNT, CDR2 YYREEE, per germline (reference sequence). V lost 3 bases, J lost 0 bases, and 9 bases stayed unmatched. CDR3 bases: TGTGCCAGCAGCTCCAATATACTAGCGAGCTCCTACGAGCAGTACTTC. Its protein is CASSSNILASSYEQYF.

This clone is labeled medium-sized. The rearrangement links TRBV25-1 to TRBJ2-7, with a weak D call TRBD1 (5 bases). With 4 bases removed from V and 3 bases from J, the gap between germline ends came to 7 bases. Per germline, CDR1 MGHDK and CDR2 SYGVNS. The CDR3 runs 12 residues. CDR3 sequence (DNA): TGTGCCAGCAGTGCCCAGGGCTACGAGCAGTACTTC. Its protein product is CASSAQGYEQYF.